This T cell receptor beta chain was observed in a study of T cell responses to AZD1222 COVID-19 vaccine. Whole-study results and caveats: It should be noted that donors were predominantly white British and more often female, and clonal diversity was possibly underestimated. Rises in breadth and depth of Spike-specific TCRs came after two AZD1222 doses. Among spike-specific TCRs, nearly half reportedly target unmutated variant regions.

The method was immunoSEQ multiplex PCR; TCRdb's version includes in-frame clones alone and lacks a portion of them. This table has 200,000 or so clones, 85% to 90% appearing once. As for this clone: Its target is not known.

The clonotype comes from an adult in good health. The sample was peripheral blood, taken on day 0 of AZD1222 vaccination.

CDR3 nucleotides: TGCAGCGTCCGCGACTACCAAGACGCACAAGGCCCGCAGTATTTT. It is translated as CSVRDYQDAQGPQYF. The chain couples TRBV29-1 to TRBJ2-3; a weak D match, TRBD2 (5 bases). Germline V lookup: CDR1 SQVTM, CDR2 ANQGSEA. Trimming removed 6 bases from V and 10 bases from J, with 26 bases in between. The length of the CDR3 is 15 residues.